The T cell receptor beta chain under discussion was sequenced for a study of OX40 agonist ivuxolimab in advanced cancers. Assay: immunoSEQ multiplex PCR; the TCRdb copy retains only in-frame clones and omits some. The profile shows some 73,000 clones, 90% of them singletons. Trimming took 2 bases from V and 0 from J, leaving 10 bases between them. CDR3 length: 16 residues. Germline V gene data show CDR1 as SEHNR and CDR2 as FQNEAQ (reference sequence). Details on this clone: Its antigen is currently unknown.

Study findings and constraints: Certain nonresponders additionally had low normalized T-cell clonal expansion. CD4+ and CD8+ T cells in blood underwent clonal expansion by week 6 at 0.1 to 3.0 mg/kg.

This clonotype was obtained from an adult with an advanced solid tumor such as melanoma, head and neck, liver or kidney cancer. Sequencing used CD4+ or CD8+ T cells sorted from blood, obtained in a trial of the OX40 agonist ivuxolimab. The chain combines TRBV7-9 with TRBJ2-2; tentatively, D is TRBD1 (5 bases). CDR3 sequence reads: CASSLSRTSNTGELFF. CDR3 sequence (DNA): TGTGCCAGCAGCTTATCCCGGACATCGAACACCGGGGAGCTGTTTTTT. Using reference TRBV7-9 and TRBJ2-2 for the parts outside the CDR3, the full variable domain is DTGVSQNPRHKITKRGQNVTFRCDPISEHNRLYWYRQTLGQGPEFLTYFQNEAQLEKSRLLSDRFSAERPKGSFSTLEIQRTEQGDSAMYLCASSLSRTSNTGELFFGEGSRLTVL.